This TCR beta chain was obtained from a study of shared clonotypes between healthy human individuals. The overall study: The study used three CD4 naive, three CD4 memory, two CD8 naive and one CD8 memory plate per donor. General study results and limits: The sampled material consisted only of blood, and tissue repertoires are likely to differ. Shared clonotypes across all four donors exceeded non-shared ones in generation probability. Rarefaction gave evidence that sorted-subset sequencing remained incomplete despite large depth.

TCRdb keeps only in-frame clones here, not all; method: immunoSEQ multiplex PCR. The data contain 2 million to 3 million clones, over 85% of them singletons. The CDR3 is 14 amino acids. Germline assignment: CDR1 SGHTA and CDR2 FQGNSA. The J segment lost 7 bases and the V segment lost 6 bases, leaving 6 bases of the junction unmatched. To note about this clone: Its antigen remains unidentified.

V usage is TRBV7-2 and J usage is TRBJ1-4; 9 nucleotides agree with TRBD1. This receptor was identified in a man aged 18 to 29 in good health. Some clones in this sample may be carry-over from other donors' samples. The specimen sequenced was naive CD4+ T cells from PBMCs. Subset meaning: CD45RA+ positively selected. The CDR3 spells CASSLDRGTEKLFF. For the CDR3, the DNA is TGTGCCAGCAGTCTAGACAGGGGGACTGAAAAACTGTTTTTT.